Listed below are T cell receptor beta chains from one sample, sequenced in a study of blood T cell repertoires in COVID-19. Profiling relied on immunoSEQ multiplex PCR, and the TCRdb table lists in-frame clones only, not all of them. The sample yields roughly 180,000 clones, 60% to 85% seen once. The sequencing input was peripheral blood. All receptors derive from a woman in her fifties or sixties with active or convalescent COVID-19. Each CDR3 is given with its conserved first and last residue. Each record gives: V gene, D gene, J gene, clone size, CDR3 DNA, CDR3 protein. A D gene is named only where the DNA matches it firmly. Clone size appears in some rows only: once, few, many, or a class for an expanded clone.

TRBV5-1,TRBD2,TRBJ2-1,NA,TGCGCCAGCAGCTTGCCGATAGCGGGAGAGTCCTACAATGAGCAGTTCTTC,CASSLPIAGESYNEQFF
TRBV6-2/TRBV6-3,TRBD2,TRBJ2-7,many,TGTGCCAGCAGTTACACCACGGGACTAGCGGGAGAGGTCGAGCAGTACTTC,CASSYTTGLAGEVEQYF
TRBV5-5,NA,TRBJ1-6,NA,TGTGCCAGCAGCCTGGCCGCAGGGTCTAATTCACCCCTCCACTTT,CASSLAAGSNSPLHF
TRBV2,NA,TRBJ2-3,NA,TGTGCCAGCAGTCGGGACACTATAGGCGGCACAGATACGCAGTATTTT,CASSRDTIGGTDTQYF
TRBV3-1/TRBV3-2,TRBD1,TRBJ1-1,NA,TGTGCCAGCAGCCAAGACAGGGGGCTGTCTGAAGCTTTCTTT,CASSQDRGLSEAFF
TRBV5-3,NA,TRBJ1-2,NA,TGTGCCGGCCGGGGGGCCGAATATGGCTACACCTTC,CAGRGAEYGYTF
TRBV7-2,NA,TRBJ2-7,NA,TGTGCCAGCAGCTTAGCGGCGGTCTCCTACGAGCAGTACTTC,CASSLAAVSYEQYF
TRBV9,TRBD1,TRBJ1-1,NA,TGTGCCAGCACCCCCTTGGGACAGGGGAACACTGAAGCTTTCTTT,CASTPLGQGNTEAFF
TRBV4-3,NA,TRBJ1-2,NA,TGCGCCAGCAGCCAAGATCTAGCGGCGTATGGCTACACCTTC,CASSQDLAAYGYTF
TRBV29-1,TRBD1,TRBJ2-5,NA,TGCAGCGCTTACAGGGGGGAGACCCAGTACTTC,CSAYRGETQYF
TRBV3-1/TRBV3-2,TRBD1,TRBJ1-3,NA,TGTGCCAGCAGCCAAGACCCCGGGACAGGGGGTTTCGGAAACACCATATATTTT,CASSQDPGTGGFGNTIYF
TRBV6-4,NA,TRBJ1-5,NA,TGTGCCAGCAAGGCGGGCCCCGGGCAGCCCCAGCATTTT,CASKAGPGQPQHF
TRBV11-2,TRBD2,TRBJ2-3,NA,TGTGCCAGCAGCTTAGGGGTAGCCCGGGAGGCAGATACGCAGTATTTT,CASSLGVAREADTQYF
TRBV6-6,NA,TRBJ2-3,once,TGTGCCAGCAGTCCGGCACAGTTCACAGATACGCAGTATTTT,CASSPAQFTDTQYF
TRBV25-1,NA,TRBJ1-3,NA,TGTGCCAGCGGGCCGGTAAACTCTGGAAACACCATATATTTT,CASGPVNSGNTIYF
TRBV23-1,NA,TRBJ1-5,NA,TGCGCCAGCGGCTTAACAGGGTCTATGGCTTGTCAGCCCCAGCATTTT,CASGLTGSMACQPQHF
TRBV7-3,TRBD2,TRBJ2-1,NA,TGTGCCAGCACCTTTGGGCGGGAGATTATTGGTGAGCAGTTCTTC,CASTFGREIIGEQFF
TRBV30,NA,TRBJ1-2,NA,TGTGCCTCCCCGTTGGACAGAGGCTATGGCTACACCTTC,CASPLDRGYGYTF
TRBV5-1,TRBD1,TRBJ1-1,once,TGCGCCAGCAGTCCGGGACAGGGGCTAATGAACACTGAAGCTTTCTTT,CASSPGQGLMNTEAFF
TRBV7-2,NA,TRBJ2-3,NA,TGTGCCAGCAGCTCTATGGCAGCGGGCACAGATACGCAGTATTTT,CASSSMAAGTDTQYF
TRBV5-4,TRBD1,TRBJ2-5,NA,TGTGCCAGCAGCTTGCGACAGGGGGCTAGGTACCAAGAGACCCAGTACTTC,CASSLRQGARYQETQYF
TRBV7-2,TRBD2,TRBJ2-7,NA,TGTGCCAGCAGCTCGAGGACTAGCGGGAGTATCGAGCAGTACTTC,CASSSRTSGSIEQYF
TRBV1,NA,TRBJ2-7,NA,TGCACCAGCAGCCACGGCAGAGGCTACGAGCAGTACTTC,CTSSHGRGYEQYF
TRBV3-1/TRBV3-2,TRBD2,TRBJ2-2,NA,TGTGCCAGCAGCACTAGCGGGAGGAACACCGGGGAGCTGTTTTTT,CASSTSGRNTGELFF
TRBV7-9,TRBD2,TRBJ2-1,NA,TGTGCCAGCAGCTTAGTGTCTAGCGGAGCTAATGAGCAGTTCTTC,CASSLVSSGANEQFF
TRBV6-4,NA,TRBJ2-1,NA,TGTGCCAGCATGGCGGACAGGGAGGGCAATGAGCAGTTCTTC,CASMADREGNEQFF
TRBV5-1,TRBD1,TRBJ2-7,NA,TGCGCCAGCAGCTTGGTGGGTGCCGGGACAGGGGGTTTCGAGCAGTACTTC,CASSLVGAGTGGFEQYF
TRBV6-1,TRBD1,TRBJ1-1,NA,TGTGCCAGCATTCAGACCGGACAGGCTGACACTGAAGCTTTCTTT,CASIQTGQADTEAFF
TRBV11-2,TRBD1,TRBJ1-4,NA,TGTGCCAGCAGCTCCAGACAGGGACTGACTAATGAAAAACTGTTTTTT,CASSSRQGLTNEKLFF
TRBV5-1,NA,TRBJ2-3,few,TGCGCCAGCAGCTCTGGTGACGGGAGTGGTACAGATACGCAGTATTTT,CASSSGDGSGTDTQYF
TRBV7-3,TRBD2,TRBJ2-1,NA,TGTGCCAGCAGCTGGAGCGGGGGGGCGAATGAGCAGTTCTTC,CASSWSGGANEQFF
TRBV7-3,TRBD2,TRBJ2-3,NA,TGTGCCAGCAGCTTATCGCGTCTAGCGGGCACAGATACGCAGTATTTT,CASSLSRLAGTDTQYF
TRBV7-2,TRBD1,TRBJ1-2,NA,TGTGCCAGCAGCTTAACGGGACAGGGGTTTGGCTACACCTTC,CASSLTGQGFGYTF
TRBV19,TRBD1,TRBJ1-1,few,TGTGCCAGTAGTATAGATACAGGGGGAGCTGAAGCTTTCTTT,CASSIDTGGAEAFF
TRBV3-1/TRBV3-2,NA,TRBJ1-1,NA,TGTGCCAGCAGCCTCTACAGGGAATCCACTGAAGCTTTCTTT,CASSLYRESTEAFF
TRBV7-9,NA,TRBJ2-5,few,TGTGCCAGCAGCTCCCCGATGGCGACCCAGTACTTC,CASSSPMATQYF
TRBV19,NA,TRBJ2-3,once,TGTGCCAGTAACCGGGGTAGTGCAGGAGATACGCAGTATTTT,CASNRGSAGDTQYF
TRBV30,TRBD1,TRBJ2-5,NA,TGTGCCTGGAATAGGCCGGACAGGCGAGAAGAGACCCAGTACTTC,CAWNRPDRREETQYF
TRBV5-1,NA,TRBJ1-2,NA,TGCGCCAGCAGCTTCCTCGGGGGGCGGGATGGCTACACCTTC,CASSFLGGRDGYTF
TRBV19,TRBD1,TRBJ2-5,NA,TGTGCCAGTAGCTTGTCCCGGGACAGGGGGCCGGAGACCCAGTACTTC,CASSLSRDRGPETQYF
TRBV19,NA,TRBJ1-5,NA,TGTGCCAGTGGGCATATACTTAGCAATCAGCCCCAGCATTTT,CASGHILSNQPQHF
TRBV7-2,NA,TRBJ2-3,NA,TGTGCCAGCAGCTTAGGTATTGGCCCCCCAGATACGCAGTATTTT,CASSLGIGPPDTQYF
TRBV19,NA,TRBJ1-6,NA,TGTGCCAGTAGTATATTAACAGACAAGTCACCCCTCCACTTT,CASSILTDKSPLHF
TRBV5-4,NA,TRBJ2-3,NA,TGTGCCAGCAGCTTGGACTCGGGCACAGATACGCAGTATTTT,CASSLDSGTDTQYF
TRBV15,TRBD2,TRBJ2-1,NA,TGTGCCACCAGTCCCCTAAGACTAGCGGGGGGGCGGAATGAGCAGTTCTTC,CATSPLRLAGGRNEQFF
TRBV5-1,NA,TRBJ1-1,NA,TGCGCCAGCAGCTTCATTGGGACCGGGGGGTCCACTGAAGCTTTCTTT,CASSFIGTGGSTEAFF
TRBV12-3/TRBV12-4,NA,TRBJ1-2,NA,TGTGCCAGCAGTCTTGGACAGATCTATGGCTACACCTTC,CASSLGQIYGYTF